Included here is one T cell receptor beta chain sequence, with context. Its antigen remains unknown. One end of the junction varies from germline; a read error may be responsible. This sample is drawn from a study of identical twins. TCRdb itself ran the 5' RACE reads through MiXCR, one entry per CDR3 protein. The sample contains some 1,700,000 distinct CDR3 sequences, around a third of which appear only once. The germline CDR1 and CDR2 sequences are DFQATT and SNEGSKA (reference sequence). CDR3 length equals 15 residues. Points from the study as a whole: Beta out-of-frame sequences showed weaker excess twin sharing.

The chain uses TRBV20-1 and TRBJ1-2; D is ambiguous. Sequences were obtained from cord blood. The receptor was isolated from a newborn girl in good health. The CDR3 reads CSAPRPVLTNYGSTF. The CDR3 DNA reads TGCAGTGCCCCGCGTCCCGTACTAACTAACTATGGCTCCACCTTC.